This record looks at one T cell receptor beta chain sequence and its context. The sample originates from a study of T cell changes during pregnancy in multiple sclerosis. From germline, CDR1 is LNHDA and CDR2 SQIVND (reference sequence). Trimming cost V 3 bases and J 6 bases; bases outside gene matches: 1. This CDR3 is built from 14 residues. Libraries were prepared by immunoSEQ multiplex PCR; TCRdb keeps only in-frame clonotypes and omits some of them. The sample yields roughly 120,000 clones, around nine tenths seen once. This TCR derives from a female donor with multiple sclerosis, enrolled in a pregnancy study. The chain couples TRBV19 to TRBJ1-5; TRBD1 matches at 11 bases. The input for sequencing was peripheral blood, taken in the third trimester of pregnancy. Written as DNA, the CDR3 is TGTGCCAGTAGTATGGGACAGGGGGGTCAGCCCCAGCATTTT. Protein product: CASSMGQGGQPQHF.